Given below is one TCR beta chain in context. These data belong to a study of OX40 agonist ivuxolimab in advanced cancers. Study-wide background: The patients received ivuxolimab by intravenous route every 2 weeks at 0.01 to 10 mg/kg.

Only in-frame clones appear in the TCRdb table, and some are missing; sequencing was by immunoSEQ multiplex PCR. The table has roughly 86,000 clones, around nine tenths seen once; the top ten hold less than 0.55%. The CDR3 length is 16 residues. Germline loops: CDR1 SGHTA, CDR2 FQGNSA. J was trimmed by 4 bases and V by 2 bases; bases with no gene match: 4. This receptor was obtained from an adult with an advanced solid tumor such as melanoma, head and neck, liver or kidney cancer. Specimen: CD4+ or CD8+ T cells sorted from blood, collected in a trial of the OX40 agonist ivuxolimab. The chain couples TRBV7-2 to TRBJ2-1, with 11 bases lining up with TRBD2. The DNA for the CDR3 is TGTGCCAGCAGCTTATCCGGACTAGCGGGTTACAATGAGCAGTTCTTC. The encoded protein is CASSLSGLAGYNEQFF.